This T cell receptor (beta chain) was retrieved from a study of shared clonotypes between healthy human individuals. Study-wide results and caveats: Investigators expected sequencing depth to affect clonotype sharing among donors.

For this clone: The target antigen is unknown.

The V gene end was trimmed by 2 bases and the J gene end by 2 bases; junction bases not matched to a gene: 5. CDR1 is SGHNT and CDR2 is YYREEE in the germline V gene (reference sequence). The CDR3 runs to 17 residues. In the authors' workflow: ImmunoSEQ only sent back junction sequences with no quality scores, so filtering was done differently. Here immunoSEQ multiplex PCR was the method, and the copy in TCRdb shows in-frame clones only, minus some. From that table come the V and J calls and clone size; the DNA was used to work out D and trimming. The data show some 2,000,000 clones, over 85% seen once. Both subsets, CD45RA+ naive and CD45RA-negative memory, were split from the CD4+ cells.

The chain links TRBV5-4 to TRBJ2-3; 13 nucleotides match TRBD2. Sequencing was performed on naive CD4+ T cells sorted from blood. Sample subset: CD45RA+ positively selected. The receptor was isolated from a young man in good health. The DNA of the CDR3 is TGTGCCAGCAGCTTTCCCGGACTAGCGGGGGTCACAGATACGCAGTATTTT. It yields the protein CASSFPGLAGVTDTQYF.